The present T cell receptor (beta chain) was sequenced within a study of cytomegalovirus exposure and HLA in healthy donors. General observations from the study: An analysis that was carried out later associated approximately 15,000 TCR beta sequences with HLA alleles at 0.05 false discovery rate.

PCR used 60 Vbeta primers and 13 Jbeta primers. Here immunoSEQ multiplex PCR was the method, and the copy in TCRdb shows in-frame clones only, minus some. Altogether some 94,000 clones are present, approximately 70% being singletons, with the ten largest covering around 2.5%. This clone appeared a few times. What it recognizes is unknown. Germline V gene lookup returns CDR1 SEHNR and CDR2 FQNEAQ (reference sequence). The CDR3 totals 15 residues. The trim removed 1 base at V and 5 bases at J, leaving 3 bases unmatched. The chain uses TRBV7-9 and TRBJ2-3; 10 bases match TRBD2. This TCR came from a man in his fifties in good health and CMV-seronegative. Sequencing was done on a sample of PBMCs. CDR3 sequence (DNA): TGTGCCAGCAGCTTAGGCCTAGCGGGAGAAGATACGCAGTATTTT. Protein sequence: CASSLGLAGEDTQYF.